The entry that follows covers one TCR beta chain sequence. Its specificity is not known. Primers for the PCR totalled 60 Vbeta and 13 Jbeta. Data came from immunoSEQ multiplex PCR; TCRdb stores just in-frame clones and leaves some out. Of 130,000 or so clones in the sample, approximately 78% were seen once. The V end lost 5 bases, the J end lost 0 bases, and 7 bases lay between the germline ends. The V gene's germline CDR1 is MDHEN and CDR2 SYDVKM. The CDR3 spans 13 residues. The data were taken from a study of cytomegalovirus exposure and HLA in healthy donors. Study background: Among about 179 million T cells, an earlier analysis found 90 million to 130 million unique TCR beta sequences.

Study results and limitations: In a later analysis, 16,951 TCR beta sequences were associated with HLA alleles at 0.05 false discovery rate.

Material for sequencing was PBMCs. The rearrangement joins TRBV28 to TRBJ1-2, with no clear D. The TCR originated in a man in his forties in good health and CMV-seronegative. The chain's CDR3 is CASSPGSNYGYTF. CDR3 in DNA: TGTGCCAGCAGTCCGGGATCTAACTATGGCTACACCTTC.